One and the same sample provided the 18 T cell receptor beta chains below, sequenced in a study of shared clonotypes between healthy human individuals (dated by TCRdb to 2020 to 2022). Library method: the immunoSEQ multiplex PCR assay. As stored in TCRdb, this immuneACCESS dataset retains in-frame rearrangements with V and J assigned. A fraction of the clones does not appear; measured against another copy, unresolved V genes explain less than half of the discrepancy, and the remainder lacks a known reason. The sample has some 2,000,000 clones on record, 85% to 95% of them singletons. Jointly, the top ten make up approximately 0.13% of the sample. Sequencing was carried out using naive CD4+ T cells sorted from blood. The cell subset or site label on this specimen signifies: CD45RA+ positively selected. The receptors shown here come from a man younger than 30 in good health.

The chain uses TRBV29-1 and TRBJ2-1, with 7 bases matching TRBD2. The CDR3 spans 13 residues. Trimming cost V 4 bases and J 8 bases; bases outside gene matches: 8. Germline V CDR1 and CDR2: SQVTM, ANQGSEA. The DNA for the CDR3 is TGCAGCGTTGGCAGAGCGGGATTCGATGAGCAGTTCTTC. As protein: CSVGRAGFDEQFF.

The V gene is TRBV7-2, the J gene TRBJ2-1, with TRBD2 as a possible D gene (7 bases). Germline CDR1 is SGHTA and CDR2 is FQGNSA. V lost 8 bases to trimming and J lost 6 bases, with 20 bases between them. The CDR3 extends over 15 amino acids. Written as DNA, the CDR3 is TGTGCCAGCCGTCCCGGGGGGCTCCCCGGCAATGAGCAGTTCTTC. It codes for CASRPGGLPGNEQFF.

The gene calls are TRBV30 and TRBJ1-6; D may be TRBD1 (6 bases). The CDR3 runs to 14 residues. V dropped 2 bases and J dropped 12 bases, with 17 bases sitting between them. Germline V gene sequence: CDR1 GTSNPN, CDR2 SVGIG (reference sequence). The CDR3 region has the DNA TGTGCCTGGAGTCTGATAGAGAGGGGGGGACCCCTCCACTTT. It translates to CAWSLIERGGPLHF.

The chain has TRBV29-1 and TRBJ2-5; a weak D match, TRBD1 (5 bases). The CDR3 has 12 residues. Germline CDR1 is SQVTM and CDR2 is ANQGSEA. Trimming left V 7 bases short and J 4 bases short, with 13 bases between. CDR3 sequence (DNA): TGCAGCGGAACAGGTAGAGCAGAGACCCAGTACTTC. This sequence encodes CSGTGRAETQYF.

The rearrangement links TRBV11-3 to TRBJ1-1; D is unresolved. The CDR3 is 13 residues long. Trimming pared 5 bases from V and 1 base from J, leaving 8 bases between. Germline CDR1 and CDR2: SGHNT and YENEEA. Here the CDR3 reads CASSALENTEAFF. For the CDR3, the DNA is TGTGCCAGCAGCGCCCTTGAGAACACTGAAGCTTTCTTT. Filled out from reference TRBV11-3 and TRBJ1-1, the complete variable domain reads EAGVVQSPRYKIIEKKQPVAFWCNPISGHNTLYWYLQNLGQGPELLIRYENEEAVDDSQLPKDRFSAERLKGVDSTLKIQPAELGDSAVYLCASSALENTEAFFGQGTRLTVV.

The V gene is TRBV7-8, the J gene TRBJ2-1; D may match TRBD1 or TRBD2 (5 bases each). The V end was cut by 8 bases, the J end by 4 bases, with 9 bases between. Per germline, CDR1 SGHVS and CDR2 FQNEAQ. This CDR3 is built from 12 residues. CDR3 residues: CASGTQYNEQFF. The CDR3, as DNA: TGTGCCAGCGGGACGCAGTACAATGAGCAGTTCTTC.

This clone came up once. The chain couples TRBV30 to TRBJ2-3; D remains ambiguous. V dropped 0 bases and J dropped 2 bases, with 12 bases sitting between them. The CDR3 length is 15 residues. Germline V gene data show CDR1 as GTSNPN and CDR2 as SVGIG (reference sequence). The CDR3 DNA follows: TGTGCCTGGAGTGTAAGTGGCGCGGTCACAGATACGCAGTATTTT. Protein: CAWSVSGAVTDTQYF.

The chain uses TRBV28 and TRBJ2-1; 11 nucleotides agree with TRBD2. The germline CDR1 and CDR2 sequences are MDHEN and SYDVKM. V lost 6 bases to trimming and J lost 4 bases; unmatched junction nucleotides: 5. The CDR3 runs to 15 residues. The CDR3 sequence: CASRPSGGQYNEQFF. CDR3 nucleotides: TGTGCCAGCAGGCCTAGCGGGGGGCAGTACAATGAGCAGTTCTTC. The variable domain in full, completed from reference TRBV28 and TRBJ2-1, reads DVKVTQSSRYLVKRTGEKVFLECVQDMDHENMFWYRQDPGLGLRLIYFSYDVKMKEKGDIPEGYSVSREKKERFSLILESASTNQTSMYLCASRPSGGQYNEQFFGPGTRLTVL.

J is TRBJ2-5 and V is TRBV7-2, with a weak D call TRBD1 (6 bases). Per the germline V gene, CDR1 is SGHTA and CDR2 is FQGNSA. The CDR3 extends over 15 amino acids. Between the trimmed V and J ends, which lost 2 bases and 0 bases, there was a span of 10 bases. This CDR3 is CASSLQGLDQETQYF. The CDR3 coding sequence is TGTGCCAGCAGCTTACAGGGGTTAGACCAAGAGACCCAGTACTTC.

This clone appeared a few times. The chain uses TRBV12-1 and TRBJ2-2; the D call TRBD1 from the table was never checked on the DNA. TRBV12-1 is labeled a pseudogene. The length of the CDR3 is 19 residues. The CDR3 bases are TGTGCCAGCAGCTTTGCCCACAACATGACAGGAGCCAACACCGGGGAGCTGTTTTTT. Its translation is CASSFAHNMTGANTGELFF.

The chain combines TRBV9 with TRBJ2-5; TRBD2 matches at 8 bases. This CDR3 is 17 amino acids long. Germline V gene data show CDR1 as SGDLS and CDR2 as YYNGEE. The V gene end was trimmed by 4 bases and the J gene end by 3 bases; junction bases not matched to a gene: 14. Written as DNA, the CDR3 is TGTGCCAGCAGCTCCCGCGGGGCGGGGGGTCCCAAAGAGACCCAGTACTTC. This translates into CASSSRGAGGPKETQYF.

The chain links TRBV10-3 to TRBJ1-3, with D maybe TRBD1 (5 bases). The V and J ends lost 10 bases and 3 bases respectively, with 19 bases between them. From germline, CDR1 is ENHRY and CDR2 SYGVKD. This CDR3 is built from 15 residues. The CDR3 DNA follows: TGTGCCAGCACCACAGGAGAAATAGGTGGAAACACCATATATTTT. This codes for CASTTGEIGGNTIYF.

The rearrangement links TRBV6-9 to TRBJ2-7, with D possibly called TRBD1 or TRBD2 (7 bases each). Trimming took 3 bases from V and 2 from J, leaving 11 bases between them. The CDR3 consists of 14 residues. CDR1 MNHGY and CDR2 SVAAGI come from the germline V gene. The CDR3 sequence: CASSYQGGAYEQYF. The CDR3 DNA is TGTGCCAGCAGTTACCAGGGGGGGGCCTACGAGCAGTACTTC.

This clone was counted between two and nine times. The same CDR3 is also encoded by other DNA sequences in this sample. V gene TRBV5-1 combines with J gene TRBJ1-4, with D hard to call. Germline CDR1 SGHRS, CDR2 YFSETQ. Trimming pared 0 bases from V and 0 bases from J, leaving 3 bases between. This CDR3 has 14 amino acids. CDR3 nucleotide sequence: TGCGCCAGCAGCTTGGTTGCAACTAATGAAAAACTGTTTTTT. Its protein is CASSLVATNEKLFF.

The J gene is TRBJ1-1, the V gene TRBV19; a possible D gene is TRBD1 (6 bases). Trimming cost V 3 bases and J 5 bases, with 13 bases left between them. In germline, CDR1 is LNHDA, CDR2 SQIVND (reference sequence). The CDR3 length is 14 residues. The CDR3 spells CASSIAGAQTEAFF. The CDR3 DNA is TGTGCCAGTAGTATCGCGGGGGCGCAAACTGAAGCTTTCTTT.

The CDR3 loop reads CASSLLGSTDTQYF. The CDR3 nucleotides read TGTGCCAGCAGCTTATTGGGGAGCACAGATACGCAGTATTTT. The J gene is TRBJ2-3, the V gene TRBV7-6; no definite D call. CDR3 size: 14 residues. Germline CDR1 is SGHVS and CDR2 is FNYEAQ. Between the trimmed V and J ends, which lost 2 bases and 0 bases, there was a span of 6 bases. Looking up the rest from reference TRBV7-6 and TRBJ2-3 gives the full variable domain: GAGVSQSPRYKVTKRGQDVALRCDPISGHVSLYWYRQALGQGPEFLTYFNYEAQQDKSGLPNDRFSAERPEGSISTLTIQRTEQRDSAMYRCASSLLGSTDTQYFGPGTRLTVL.

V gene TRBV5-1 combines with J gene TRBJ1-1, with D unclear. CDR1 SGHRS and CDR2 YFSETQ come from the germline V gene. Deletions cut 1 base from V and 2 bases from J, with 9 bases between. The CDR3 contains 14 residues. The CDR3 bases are TGCGCCAGCAGCTTGACGGAGGTCAACACTGAAGCTTTCTTT. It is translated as CASSLTEVNTEAFF. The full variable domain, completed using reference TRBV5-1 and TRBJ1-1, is KAGVTQTPRYLIKTRGQQVTLSCSPISGHRSVSWYQQTPGQGLQFLFEYFSETQRNKGNFPGRFSGRQFSNSRSEMNVSTLELGDSALYLCASSLTEVNTEAFFGQGTRLTVV.

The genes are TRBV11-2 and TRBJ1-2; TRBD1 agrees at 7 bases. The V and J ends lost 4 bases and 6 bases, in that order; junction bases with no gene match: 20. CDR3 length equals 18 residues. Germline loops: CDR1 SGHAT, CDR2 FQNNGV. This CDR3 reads CASSSLRDRPPRGDGYTF. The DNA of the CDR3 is TGTGCCAGCAGCTCACTCCGGGACAGACCCCCCAGGGGTGATGGCTACACCTTC. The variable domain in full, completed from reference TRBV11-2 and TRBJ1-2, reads EAGVAQSPRYKIIEKRQSVAFWCNPISGHATLYWYQQILGQGPKLLIQFQNNGVVDDSQLPKDRFSAERLKGVDSTLKIQPAKLEDSAVYLCASSSLRDRPPRGDGYTFGSGTRLTVV.